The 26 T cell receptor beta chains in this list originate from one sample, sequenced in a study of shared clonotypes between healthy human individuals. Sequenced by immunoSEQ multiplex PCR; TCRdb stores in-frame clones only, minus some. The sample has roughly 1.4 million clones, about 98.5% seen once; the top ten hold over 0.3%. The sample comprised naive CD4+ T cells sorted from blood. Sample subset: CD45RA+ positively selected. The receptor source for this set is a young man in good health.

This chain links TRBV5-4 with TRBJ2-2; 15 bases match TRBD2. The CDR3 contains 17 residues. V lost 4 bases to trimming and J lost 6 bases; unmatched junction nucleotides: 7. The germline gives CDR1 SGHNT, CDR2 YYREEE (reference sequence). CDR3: CASSRPGLAGGAGELFF. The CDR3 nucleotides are TGTGCCAGCAGCCGACCGGGACTAGCGGGAGGTGCCGGGGAGCTGTTTTTT.

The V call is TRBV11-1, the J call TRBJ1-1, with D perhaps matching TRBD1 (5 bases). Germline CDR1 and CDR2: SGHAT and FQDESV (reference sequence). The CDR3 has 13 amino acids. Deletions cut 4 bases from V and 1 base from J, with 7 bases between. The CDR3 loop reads CASSSTGNTEAFF. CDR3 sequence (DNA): TGTGCCAGCAGCTCCACAGGGAACACTGAAGCTTTCTTT.

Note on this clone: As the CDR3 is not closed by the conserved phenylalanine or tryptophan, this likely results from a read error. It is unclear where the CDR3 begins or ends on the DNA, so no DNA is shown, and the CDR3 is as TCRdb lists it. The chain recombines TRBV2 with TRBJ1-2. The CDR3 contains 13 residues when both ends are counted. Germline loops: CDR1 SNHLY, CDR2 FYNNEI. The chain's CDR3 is CASSEARGAATRI.

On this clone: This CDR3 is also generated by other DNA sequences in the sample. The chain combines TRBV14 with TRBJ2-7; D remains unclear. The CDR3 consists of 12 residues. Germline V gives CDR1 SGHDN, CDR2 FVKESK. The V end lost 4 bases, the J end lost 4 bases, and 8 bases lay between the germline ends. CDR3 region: CASSPHSYEQYF. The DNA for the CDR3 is TGTGCCAGCAGCCCCCATTCTTACGAGCAGTACTTC.

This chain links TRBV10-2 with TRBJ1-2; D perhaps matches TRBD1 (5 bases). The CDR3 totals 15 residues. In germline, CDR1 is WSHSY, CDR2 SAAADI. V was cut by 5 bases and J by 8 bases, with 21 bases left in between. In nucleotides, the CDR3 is TGCGCCAGCAGTCAGTGGGGAGGGACCTCCTGGGGCTACACCTTC. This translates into CASSQWGGTSWGYTF.

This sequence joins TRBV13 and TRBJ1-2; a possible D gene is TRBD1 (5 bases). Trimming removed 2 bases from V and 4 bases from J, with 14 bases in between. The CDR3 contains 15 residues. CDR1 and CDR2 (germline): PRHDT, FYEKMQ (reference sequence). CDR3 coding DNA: TGTGCCAGCAGCTTATCCCAGGGACGCCTCTATGGCTACACCTTC. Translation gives CASSLSQGRLYGYTF.

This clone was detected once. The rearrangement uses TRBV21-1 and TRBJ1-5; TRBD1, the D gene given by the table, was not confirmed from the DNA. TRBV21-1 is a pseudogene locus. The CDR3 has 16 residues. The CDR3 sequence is CASSKVPGYSNQPQHF. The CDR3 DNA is TGTGCCAGCAGCAAAGTACCAGGGTATAGCAATCAGCCCCAGCATTTT.

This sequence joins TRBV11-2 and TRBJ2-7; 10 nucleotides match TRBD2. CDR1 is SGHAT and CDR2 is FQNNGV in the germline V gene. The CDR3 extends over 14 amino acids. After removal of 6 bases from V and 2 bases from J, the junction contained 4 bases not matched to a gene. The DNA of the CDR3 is TGTGCCAGCAGTGCTAGCGGGAGCCCCTACGAGCAGTACTTC. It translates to CASSASGSPYEQYF.

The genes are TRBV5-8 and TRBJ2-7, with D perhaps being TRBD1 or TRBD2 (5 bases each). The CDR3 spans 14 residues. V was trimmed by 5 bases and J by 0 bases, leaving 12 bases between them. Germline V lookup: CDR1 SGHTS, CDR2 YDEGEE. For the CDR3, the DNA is TGTGCCAGCAGAAGGGACCCGAGCTCCTACGAGCAGTACTTC. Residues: CASRRDPSSYEQYF. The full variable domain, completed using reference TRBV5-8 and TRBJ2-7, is EAGVTQSPTHLIKTRGQQATLRCSPISGHTSVYWYQQALGLGLQFLLWYDEGEERNRGNFPPRFSGRQFPNYSSELNVNALELEDSALYLCASRRDPSSYEQYFGPGTRLTVT.

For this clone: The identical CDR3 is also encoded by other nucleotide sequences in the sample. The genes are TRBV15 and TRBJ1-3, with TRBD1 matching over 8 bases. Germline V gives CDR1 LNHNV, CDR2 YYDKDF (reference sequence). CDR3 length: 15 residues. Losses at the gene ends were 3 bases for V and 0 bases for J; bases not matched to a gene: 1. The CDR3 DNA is TGTGCCACCAGCAGGGACAGGGTCTCTGGAAACACCATATATTTT. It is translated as CATSRDRVSGNTIYF.

The CDR3 bases are TGTGCCAGCACTGGACAGGGAAGTTCCTACAATGAGCAGTTCTTC. As protein: CASTGQGSSYNEQFF. This rearrangement joins TRBV27 to TRBJ2-1, with 8 bases identical to TRBD1. This CDR3 region has 15 residues. CDR1 and CDR2 (germline): MNHEY, SMNVEV (reference sequence). V was pared by 7 bases and J by 1 base, with 6 bases of the junction left unmatched.

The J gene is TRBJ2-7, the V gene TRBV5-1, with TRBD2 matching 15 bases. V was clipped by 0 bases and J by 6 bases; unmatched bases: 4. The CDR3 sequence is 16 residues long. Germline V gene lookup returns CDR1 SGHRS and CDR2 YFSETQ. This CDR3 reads CASSLAEGLAGGEQYF. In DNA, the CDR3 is TGCGCCAGCAGCTTGGCCGAGGGACTAGCGGGAGGCGAGCAGTACTTC.

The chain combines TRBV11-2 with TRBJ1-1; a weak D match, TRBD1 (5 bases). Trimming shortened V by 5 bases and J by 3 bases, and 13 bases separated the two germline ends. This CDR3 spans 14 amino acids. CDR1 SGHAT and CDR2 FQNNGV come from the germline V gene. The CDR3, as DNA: TGTGCCAGCAGCCCGGGGGGGTCTCACACTGAAGCTTTCTTT. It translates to CASSPGGSHTEAFF.

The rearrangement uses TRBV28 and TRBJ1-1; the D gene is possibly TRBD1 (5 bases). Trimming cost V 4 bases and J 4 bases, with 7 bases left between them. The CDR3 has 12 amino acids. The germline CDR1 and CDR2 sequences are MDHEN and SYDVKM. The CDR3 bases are TGTGCCAGCAGTTCAGGGAGCACTGAAGCTTTCTTT. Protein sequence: CASSSGSTEAFF.

CDR3 in DNA: TGTGCCAGCAAGGCAGGGAATAGCAATCAGCCCCAGCATTTT. Residues: CASKAGNSNQPQHF. This rearrangement joins TRBV2 to TRBJ1-5, with D perhaps TRBD1 (5 bases). The CDR3 has 14 amino acids. Between the trimmed V and J ends, which lost 7 bases and 0 bases, there was a span of 10 bases. Germline lookup yields CDR1 SNHLY and CDR2 FYNNEI.

CDR3 amino acids: CASSVGDTNLNTEAFF. The CDR3 DNA reads TGTGCCAGCAGCGTAGGGGACACGAATTTGAACACTGAAGCTTTCTTT. The chain employs TRBV9 and TRBJ1-1; perhaps TRBD1 as D (6 bases). Germline V gene data show CDR1 as SGDLS and CDR2 as YYNGEE. CDR3 length: 16 amino acids. Trimming cost V 0 bases and J 0 bases, with 12 bases left between them. The whole variable domain, remainder taken from reference TRBV9 and TRBJ1-1, is DSGVTQTPKHLITATGQRVTLRCSPRSGDLSVYWYQQSLDQGLQFLIQYYNGEERAKGNILERFSAQQFPDLHSELNLSSLELGDSALYFCASSVGDTNLNTEAFFGQGTRLTVV.

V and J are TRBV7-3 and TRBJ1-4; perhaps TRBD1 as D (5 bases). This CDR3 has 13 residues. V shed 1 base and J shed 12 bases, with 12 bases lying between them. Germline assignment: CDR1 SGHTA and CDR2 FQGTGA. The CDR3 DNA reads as TGTGCCAGCAGCTTAATGGACGGGGGACAACTGTTTTTT. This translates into CASSLMDGGQLFF.

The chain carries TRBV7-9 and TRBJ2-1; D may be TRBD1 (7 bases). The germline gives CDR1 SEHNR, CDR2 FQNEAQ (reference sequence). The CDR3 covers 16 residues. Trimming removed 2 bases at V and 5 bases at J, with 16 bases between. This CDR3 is CASSLPRQGLNNEQFF. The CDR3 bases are TGTGCCAGCAGCTTACCCCGACAGGGACTGAACAATGAGCAGTTCTTC. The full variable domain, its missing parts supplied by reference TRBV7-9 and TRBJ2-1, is DTGVSQNPRHKITKRGQNVTFRCDPISEHNRLYWYRQTLGQGPEFLTYFQNEAQLEKSRLLSDRFSAERPKGSFSTLEIQRTEQGDSAMYLCASSLPRQGLNNEQFFGPGTRLTVL.

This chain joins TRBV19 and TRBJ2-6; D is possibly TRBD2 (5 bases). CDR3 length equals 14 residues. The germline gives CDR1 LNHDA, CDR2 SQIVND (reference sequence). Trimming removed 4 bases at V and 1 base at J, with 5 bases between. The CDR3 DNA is TGTGCCAGTAGTAGCGGGTCTGGGGCCAACGTCCTGACTTTC. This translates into CASSSGSGANVLTF.

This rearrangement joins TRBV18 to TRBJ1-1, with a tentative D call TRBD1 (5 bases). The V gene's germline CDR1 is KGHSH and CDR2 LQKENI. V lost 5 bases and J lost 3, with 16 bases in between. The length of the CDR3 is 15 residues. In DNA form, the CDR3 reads TGTGCCAGCTCAGGGAGGGGCCCTCATTACACTGAAGCTTTCTTT. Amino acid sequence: CASSGRGPHYTEAFF.

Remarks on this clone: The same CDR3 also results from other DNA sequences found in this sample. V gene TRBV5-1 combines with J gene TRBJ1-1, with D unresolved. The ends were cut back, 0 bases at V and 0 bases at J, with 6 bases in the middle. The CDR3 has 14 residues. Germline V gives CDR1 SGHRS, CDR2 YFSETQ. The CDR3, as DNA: TGCGCCAGCAGCTTGGAGGGCCTGAACACTGAAGCTTTCTTT. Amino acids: CASSLEGLNTEAFF.

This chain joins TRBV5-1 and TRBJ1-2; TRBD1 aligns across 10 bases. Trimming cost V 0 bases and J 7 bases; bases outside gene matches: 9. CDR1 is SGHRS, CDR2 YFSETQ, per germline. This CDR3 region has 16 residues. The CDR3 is CASSLGPGTGVGGYTF. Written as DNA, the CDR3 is TGCGCCAGCAGCTTGGGGCCCGGGACAGGGGTCGGTGGCTACACCTTC.

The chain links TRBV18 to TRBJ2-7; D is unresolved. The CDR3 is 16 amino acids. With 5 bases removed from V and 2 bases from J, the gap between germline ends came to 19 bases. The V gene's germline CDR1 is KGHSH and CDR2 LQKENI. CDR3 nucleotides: TGTGCCAGCTCATCCACACTCAGGACCCAAGCCTACGAGCAGTACTTC. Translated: CASSSTLRTQAYEQYF.

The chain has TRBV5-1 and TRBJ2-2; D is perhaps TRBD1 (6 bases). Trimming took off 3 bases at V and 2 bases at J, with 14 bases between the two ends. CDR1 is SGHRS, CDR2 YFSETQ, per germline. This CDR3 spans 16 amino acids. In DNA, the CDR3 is TGCGCCAGCAGCTCCACCGGGACACAAAACACCGGGGAGCTGTTTTTT. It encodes CASSSTGTQNTGELFF.

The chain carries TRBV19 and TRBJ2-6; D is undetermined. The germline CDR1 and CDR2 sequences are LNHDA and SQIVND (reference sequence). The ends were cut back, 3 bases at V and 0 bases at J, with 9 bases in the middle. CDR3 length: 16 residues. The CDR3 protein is CASSIIGVSGANVLTF. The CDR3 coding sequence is TGTGCCAGTAGTATTATAGGCGTCTCTGGGGCCAACGTCCTGACTTTC.

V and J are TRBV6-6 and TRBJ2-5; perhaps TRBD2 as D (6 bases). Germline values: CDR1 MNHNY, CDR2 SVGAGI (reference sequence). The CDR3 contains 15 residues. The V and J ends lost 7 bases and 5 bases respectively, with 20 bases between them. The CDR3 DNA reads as TGTGCCAGCACCCGATCCCCTAGCGAATGGGAGACCCAGTACTTC. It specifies CASTRSPSEWETQYF.